This record looks at one T cell receptor (beta chain) sequence and its context. This sample stems from a study of cytomegalovirus exposure and HLA in healthy donors. Data came from immunoSEQ multiplex PCR; TCRdb stores just in-frame clones and leaves some out. The table lists some 130,000 clones, approximately 84% of them singletons. The CDR3 length is 12 residues. Germline V gene sequence: CDR1 MNHNY, CDR2 SVGAGI (reference sequence). Deletions cut 5 bases from V and 5 bases from J, with 10 bases between. The TCR sequence derives from a young man in good health and CMV-seropositive. Sequencing used PBMCs. The chain carries TRBV6-6 and TRBJ2-7; tentative D call: TRBD1 (5 bases). The CDR3 here is CASSRTRDEQYF. The CDR3, as DNA: TGTGCCAGCAGTCGGACCAGGGACGAGCAGTACTTC.